This TCR beta chain is from a study of blood T cell repertoires in COVID-19. Study background: From the United States, Italy and Spain came samples of acute and convalescent COVID-19.

Authors' processing steps: The assay estimated nucleated cells by amplifying reference gene primers. Measured with immunoSEQ multiplex PCR; TCRdb has only the in-frame clones, and not every one. Clone size and V and J calls were adopted from that table, with D and trimming inferred from the DNA. The table lists over 150,000 clones, around four fifths of them singletons. CDR3 length: 12 amino acids. Germline V lookup: CDR1 MDHEN, CDR2 SYDVKM. Trimming removed 6 bases at V and 7 bases at J, with 9 bases between. Participant age was roughly 18 to 90 years, and participants resided in fewer than 30 US areas.

V is TRBV28 and J is TRBJ2-2; D is unclear. The sequencing sample was made of PBMCs or T cells enriched from blood (not recorded which). The sequence was collected from a woman aged 50 to 60 who had recovered from COVID-19. The CDR3 reads CASSQRIGELFF. CDR3 bases: TGTGCCAGCAGCCAGAGGATCGGGGAGCTGTTTTTT.